One and the same sample provided the 22 T cell receptor beta chains below, sequenced in a study of control samples from healthy donors and cancer patients. Measured with immunoSEQ multiplex PCR; TCRdb has only the in-frame clones, and not every one. Among 400,000 to 500,000 clones listed, around nine tenths were seen once. Source material: PBMCs. Receptors originate from a middle-aged man with head and neck cancer.

The V call is TRBV10-2, the J call TRBJ1-1, with D possibly TRBD1 on 6 matching bases. V gave up 7 bases and J gave up 1 base, with 16 bases separating them. The CDR3 contains 15 residues. CDR1 is WSHSY, CDR2 SAAADI, per germline. CDR3 nucleotides: TGCGCCAGCAAAACGTCCGGGACAAGGAACACTGAAGCTTTCTTT. It is translated as CASKTSGTRNTEAFF.

On this clone: Other DNA sequences of this sample code for an identical CDR3. CDR3 protein: CASSSNAVGGGSEADTQYF. CDR3 bases: TGTGCCAGCAGCTCCAACGCGGTGGGGGGAGGCAGTGAGGCAGATACGCAGTATTTT. The chain has TRBV7-9 and TRBJ2-3; D possibly corresponds to TRBD2 (6 bases). V lost 4 bases and J 4 bases, leaving 27 bases between the germline ends. The germline CDR1 and CDR2 sequences are SEHNR and FQNEAQ (reference sequence). The CDR3 runs to 19 residues.

The rearrangement joins TRBV19 to TRBJ1-2; 8 bases fit TRBD1. Germline CDR1 reads LNHDA; CDR2 reads SQIVND (reference sequence). The CDR3 extends over 14 amino acids. The V and J ends lost 2 bases and 8 bases, in that order; junction bases with no gene match: 7. The CDR3 reads CASSIMTGEFGYTF. The CDR3 coding sequence is TGTGCCAGTAGTATAATGACAGGGGAATTCGGCTACACCTTC. Using reference TRBV19 and TRBJ1-2 for the parts outside the CDR3, the full variable domain is DGGITQSPKYLFRKEGQNVTLSCEQNLNHDAMYWYRQDPGQGLRLIYYSQIVNDFQKGDIAEGYSVSREKKESFPLTVTSAQKNPTAFYLCASSIMTGEFGYTFGSGTRLTVV.

About this clone: Other DNA sequences from this sample encode an identical CDR3 as well. The V and J genes are TRBV2 and TRBJ1-2, with 9 bases matching TRBD1. V lost 6 bases and J lost 7; bases outside the gene matches: 6. CDR1 and CDR2 (germline): SNHLY, FYNNEI. This CDR3 contains 13 residues. The CDR3 sequence is CASRGRDRVGYTF. CDR3 sequence (DNA): TGTGCCAGCAGGGGCCGGGACAGGGTTGGCTACACCTTC.

Worth noting for this clone: At the DNA level, this CDR3 is encoded by other sequences in the same sample as well. The J gene is TRBJ1-4, the V gene TRBV5-1, with 7 positions matching TRBD1. Germline V gives CDR1 SGHRS, CDR2 YFSETQ. Trimming cost V 4 bases and J 0 bases; bases outside gene matches: 3. The CDR3 runs to 15 residues. This CDR3 is CASSLTGATNEKLFF. DNA of the CDR3: TGCGCCAGCAGCCTTACAGGGGCAACTAATGAAAAACTGTTTTTT.

CDR3: CASSLLTDSGNTIYF. CDR3 in DNA: TGTGCCAGCAGCTTGTTGACAGACTCTGGAAACACCATATATTTT. The rearrangement uses TRBV7-9 and TRBJ1-3, with D perhaps TRBD1 (5 bases). Germline V CDR1 and CDR2: SEHNR, FQNEAQ (reference sequence). V lost 3 bases and J lost 0, with 9 bases in between. The CDR3 has 15 residues.

The chain couples TRBV6-5 to TRBJ2-7; D gene uncertain. Germline CDR1 is MNHEY and CDR2 is SVGAGI. The V end was cut by 6 bases, the J end by 7 bases, with 22 bases between. There are 15 residues in the CDR3. CDR3 in amino acids: CASSPQPPALREQYF. The CDR3 DNA reads as TGTGCCAGCAGCCCACAGCCACCCGCGCTACGAGAGCAGTACTTC.

The rearrangement joins TRBV5-6 to TRBJ2-1; 8 bases agree with TRBD2. This CDR3 has 14 residues. V trimming: 4 bases; J trimming: 6 bases; junction bases outside the gene matches: 6. Germline loops: CDR1 SGHDT, CDR2 YYEEEE. Here the CDR3 DNA reads TGTGCCAGCAGCCTCTGGACTAGCCTCAATGAGCAGTTCTTC. It encodes CASSLWTSLNEQFF.

This chain connects TRBV5-1 to TRBJ2-3, with D possibly TRBD2 on 6 matching bases. Germline values: CDR1 SGHRS, CDR2 YFSETQ. V dropped 4 bases and J dropped 5 bases, with 23 bases sitting between them. The length of the CDR3 is 17 residues. The CDR3 loop reads CASSPPSGTQNLDTQYF. The CDR3 DNA follows: TGCGCCAGCAGCCCCCCCTCCGGGACTCAGAATTTAGATACGCAGTATTTT.

Of note for this clone: The junction and the germline gene differ at one end; a read error may be behind it. The gene calls are TRBV4-1 and TRBJ1-1; D perhaps matches TRBD1 (5 bases). The V gene's germline CDR1 is MGHRA and CDR2 YSYEKL. CDR3 length equals 16 residues. CDR3 amino acids: CTSSQVRGNTNTEAFF. The DNA for the CDR3 is TGCACCAGCAGCCAAGTCCGGGGGAATACGAACACTGAAGCTTTCTTT.

This chain uses TRBV10-3 with TRBJ2-3; 10 bases line up with TRBD1. The germline V gene has CDR1 ENHRY and CDR2 SYGVKD. The CDR3 runs 18 residues. V was clipped by 4 bases and J by 5 bases; unmatched bases: 15. For the CDR3, the DNA is TGTGCCATCAGTGGAGGGAGTATAGGGACAGGGGATCAAGATACGCAGTATTTT. It translates to CAISGGSIGTGDQDTQYF.

DNA for the CDR3: TGCGCCAGCAGCTTTTACGGGATTGTGGACACTGAAGCTTTCTTT. Protein sequence: CASSFYGIVDTEAFF. The chain joins TRBV5-1 to TRBJ1-1, with D unclear. This CDR3 region has 15 residues. Trimming took 2 bases from V and 3 from J, leaving 14 bases between them. The germline V gene encodes CDR1 SGHRS and CDR2 YFSETQ.

This clone was counted a single time. The gene calls are TRBV7-9 and TRBJ1-4; possible D gene TRBD1, 6 bases. CDR1 and CDR2 from the germline V gene are SEHNR and FQNEAQ (reference sequence). CDR3 length: 14 amino acids. V was pared by 5 bases and J by 7 bases, with 14 bases between. CDR3 bases: TGTGCCAGCAGCCCGCCGGAGGGGGGTGAAAAACTGTTTTTT. Its translation: CASSPPEGGEKLFF. The full variable domain, in which reference TRBV7-9 and TRBJ1-4 provide the parts outside the CDR3, is DTGVSQNPRHKITKRGQNVTFRCDPISEHNRLYWYRQTLGQGPEFLTYFQNEAQLEKSRLLSDRFSAERPKGSFSTLEIQRTEQGDSAMYLCASSPPEGGEKLFFGSGTQLSVL.

This chain uses TRBV27 with TRBJ1-5; D is possibly TRBD1 (6 bases). V was clipped by 6 bases and J by 7 bases, with 16 bases between them. The CDR3 totals 14 residues. In germline, CDR1 is MNHEY, CDR2 SMNVEV (reference sequence). CDR3 residues: CASRTGTTDQPQHF. The CDR3 DNA follows: TGTGCCAGCAGGACCGGGACAACGGACCAGCCCCAGCATTTT.

Written as DNA, the CDR3 is TGTGCCAGCAGCCCTAGCGGATCCACAGATACGCAGTATTTT. Amino acids: CASSPSGSTDTQYF. The chain employs TRBV7-9 and TRBJ2-3; 7 bases map to TRBD2. After removal of 5 bases from V and 2 bases from J, the junction contained 4 bases not matched to a gene. Germline V gives CDR1 SEHNR, CDR2 FQNEAQ (reference sequence). The CDR3 covers 14 residues.

The chain has TRBV29-1 and TRBJ1-2; weak D call: TRBD1 (5 bases). Germline CDR1 reads SQVTM; CDR2 reads ANQGSEA. The CDR3 is 12 residues long. V was cut by 4 bases and J by 5 bases, with 11 bases left in between. The CDR3 DNA sequence: TGCAGCGTTGCGTATTCAGGGTATGGCTACACCTTC. This codes for CSVAYSGYGYTF.

The rearrangement uses TRBV5-4 and TRBJ2-5, with D possibly TRBD2 on 6 matching bases. There are 15 residues in the CDR3. Trimming stripped 4 bases from V and 4 bases from J, with 17 bases between. The germline V gene encodes CDR1 SGHNT and CDR2 YYREEE (reference sequence). The CDR3 DNA follows: TGTGCCAGCAGCAACCCGGGCCCAGCGGGAGAGACCCAGTACTTC. It codes for CASSNPGPAGETQYF. Based on the CDR3 plus reference TRBV5-4 and TRBJ2-5, the full variable domain is ETGVTQSPTHLIKTRGQQVTLRCSSQSGHNTVSWYQQALGQGPQFIFQYYREEENGRGNFPPRFSGLQFPNYSSELNVNALELDDSALYLCASSNPGPAGETQYFGPGTRLLVL.

The V gene is TRBV30, the J gene TRBJ1-5; perhaps TRBD1 as D (5 bases). This CDR3 comprises 14 residues. Germline CDR1 is GTSNPN and CDR2 is SVGIG (reference sequence). Deletions cut 5 bases from V and 7 bases from J, with 18 bases between. The CDR3 loop is CAWGGEGPGQPQHF. DNA of the CDR3: TGTGCCTGGGGAGGTGAGGGGCCGGGACAGCCCCAGCATTTT.

Note on this clone: A much larger clone differs from this one at a single base, so this may be a read error. The chain couples TRBV7-9 to TRBJ2-5; D unclear. Looked up from germline, CDR1 is SEHNR and CDR2 is FQNEAQ (reference sequence). The V end was cut by 2 bases, the J end by 3 bases, with 1 base between. The CDR3 totals 11 residues. The CDR3 sequence: CASSLKETQYF. The DNA for the CDR3 is TGTGCCAGCAGCTTAAAAGAGACCCAGTACTTC. The variable domain in full, with the rest retrieved from reference TRBV7-9 and TRBJ2-5, is DTGVSQNPRHKITKRGQNVTFRCDPISEHNRLYWYRQTLGQGPEFLTYFQNEAQLEKSRLLSDRFSAERPKGSFSTLEIQRTEQGDSAMYLCASSLKETQYFGPGTRLLVL.

The chain recombines TRBV7-2 with TRBJ1-3, with 7 bases matching TRBD1. Unmatched junction bases numbered 9, after V lost 4 bases and J lost 0 bases. Germline loops: CDR1 SGHTA, CDR2 FQGNSA. This CDR3 contains 17 residues. The CDR3 DNA sequence: TGTGCCAGCAGCTCAGAGACAGGGCCCTCCTCTGGAAACACCATATATTTT. As protein: CASSSETGPSSGNTIYF. Looking up the rest from reference TRBV7-2 and TRBJ1-3 gives the full variable domain: GAGVSQSPSNKVTEKGKDVELRCDPISGHTALYWYRQSLGQGLEFLIYFQGNSAPDKSGLPSDRFSAERTGGSVSTLTIQRTQQEDSAVYLCASSSETGPSSGNTIYFGEGSWLTVV.

V gene TRBV5-5 combines with J gene TRBJ1-5; a possible D gene is TRBD1 (5 bases). With 4 bases removed from V and 1 base from J, the gap between germline ends came to 12 bases. Germline lookup yields CDR1 SGHKS and CDR2 YYEKEE (reference sequence). The CDR3 has 15 amino acids. CDR3 nucleotide sequence: TGTGCCAGCAGCCCCTGGGGCTACAGCAATCAGCCCCAGCATTTT. Its translation is CASSPWGYSNQPQHF.

J is TRBJ1-1 and V is TRBV19, with TRBD1 identical over 7 bases. Looked up from germline, CDR1 is LNHDA and CDR2 is SQIVND (reference sequence). The CDR3 is 14 residues long. With V trimmed by 3 bases and J by 5 bases, 6 bases remained unmatched. The CDR3 loop reads CASSIRQGDTEAFF. CDR3 DNA: TGTGCCAGTAGTATCAGACAGGGAGATACTGAAGCTTTCTTT.